Each of the 27 T cell receptor beta chains below was sequenced from the same sample in a study of OX40 agonist ivuxolimab in advanced cancers. TCRdb keeps only in-frame clones here, not all; method: immunoSEQ multiplex PCR. The repertoire has tens of thousands of clones, roughly 76% of them found once; the top ten carry 20% to 25%. The specimen comprised CD4+ or CD8+ T cells sorted from blood, sampled in a trial of the OX40 agonist ivuxolimab. All receptors come from an adult with an advanced solid tumor such as melanoma, head and neck, liver or kidney cancer.

This rearrangement joins TRBV5-1 to TRBJ2-2; D assignment may be TRBD1 or TRBD2 (5 bases each). CDR1 is SGHRS and CDR2 is YFSETQ in the germline V gene. Trimming removed 5 bases from V and 2 bases from J, with 13 bases in between. This CDR3 region has 15 residues. Here the CDR3 DNA reads TGCGCCAGCAGTCCTACCGGGGACAACACCGGGGAGCTGTTTTTT. Its protein is CASSPTGDNTGELFF.

The chain couples TRBV7-2 to TRBJ2-7; TRBD2 matches at 7 bases. V was clipped by 5 bases and J by 4 bases; unmatched bases: 8. The CDR3 length is 14 residues. CDR1 SGHTA and CDR2 FQGNSA come from the germline V gene. The CDR3 region has the DNA TGTGCCAGCAGCAGGGGAGGGCCTAAGTACGAGCAGTACTTC. Its protein is CASSRGGPKYEQYF.

The genes are TRBV7-8 and TRBJ2-1; possible D gene TRBD1, 6 bases. The CDR3 has 14 residues. The germline V gene has CDR1 SGHVS and CDR2 FQNEAQ. V lost 5 bases and J 6 bases, leaving 14 bases between the germline ends. The chain's CDR3 is CASSLGTLSNEQFF. Written as DNA, the CDR3 is TGTGCCAGCAGCCTTGGGACATTAAGCAATGAGCAGTTCTTC.

This clone was counted between two and nine times. V and J are TRBV4-2 and TRBJ1-2; TRBD1 matches 7 bases. This CDR3 contains 16 residues. Germline-derived CDR1 and CDR2 are LGHNA and YNFKEQ. Losses at the gene ends were 0 bases for V and 7 bases for J; bases not matched to a gene: 11. CDR3 bases: TGTGCCAGCAGCCAAGATTCGACTTCGACAGGGACTGGCTACACCTTC. Translation: CASSQDSTSTGTGYTF.

V is TRBV7-3 and J is TRBJ1-1; TRBD1 is a possible D gene (5 bases). The CDR3 totals 14 residues. Germline CDR1 SGHTA, CDR2 FQGTGA. V gave up 5 bases and J gave up 1 base, with 11 bases separating them. CDR3 DNA: TGTGCCAGCAGCACGGGGCACTCGAACACTGAAGCTTTCTTT. This gives the protein CASSTGHSNTEAFF.

The chain recombines TRBV19 with TRBJ1-1; D is unclear. Germline lookup yields CDR1 LNHDA and CDR2 SQIVND (reference sequence). The CDR3 covers 14 residues. The V and J ends lost 4 bases and 1 base respectively, with 10 bases between them. For the CDR3, the DNA is TGTGCCAGTAGTAAGTCAAAGGGGAACACTGAAGCTTTCTTT. Translation: CASSKSKGNTEAFF. The variable domain in full, completed from reference TRBV19 and TRBJ1-1, reads DGGITQSPKYLFRKEGQNVTLSCEQNLNHDAMYWYRQDPGQGLRLIYYSQIVNDFQKGDIAEGYSVSREKKESFPLTVTSAQKNPTAFYLCASSKSKGNTEAFFGQGTRLTVV.

V is TRBV2 and J is TRBJ2-4, with 11 nucleotides matching TRBD1. V lost 8 bases, J lost 8 bases, and 5 bases stayed unmatched. CDR1 is SNHLY and CDR2 is FYNNEI in the germline V gene. This CDR3 comprises 13 residues. The CDR3 DNA reads TGTGCCAGCGCCGGACAGGGGGCGGACATTCAGTACTTC. Protein: CASAGQGADIQYF.

This clone is medium-sized (0.01 to 0.1%). This chain joins TRBV18 and TRBJ2-1; 13 bases match TRBD2. Germline V gene sequence: CDR1 KGHSH, CDR2 LQKENI. This CDR3 is built from 17 residues. The V and J ends lost 6 bases and 7 bases, in that order; junction bases with no gene match: 12. CDR3 protein: CASSGTSGGAGKNEQFF. The DNA for the CDR3 is TGTGCCAGCTCGGGTACTAGCGGGGGGGCCGGAAAAAATGAGCAGTTCTTC.

The chain joins TRBV29-1 to TRBJ2-3; 8 bases are a match to TRBD2. V lost 6 bases, J lost 0 bases, and 5 bases stayed unmatched. The germline V gene encodes CDR1 SQVTM and CDR2 ANQGSEA. The CDR3 covers 14 residues. This CDR3 reads CSVARGGSTDTQYF. CDR3 nucleotides: TGCAGCGTCGCACGCGGGGGGAGCACAGATACGCAGTATTTT.

V usage is TRBV28 and J usage is TRBJ1-6; D is possibly TRBD1 (6 bases). Germline CDR1 is MDHEN and CDR2 is SYDVKM. This CDR3 has 15 residues. V lost 5 bases, J lost 7 bases, and 15 bases lay in between. This CDR3 reads CASSAPGTPNSPLHF. The DNA of the CDR3 is TGTGCCAGCAGTGCACCCGGGACACCCAATTCACCCCTCCACTTT.

V is TRBV5-1 and J is TRBJ2-5; TRBD2 is a possible D gene (6 bases). With 4 bases removed from V and 1 base from J, the gap between germline ends came to 11 bases. Germline V gene data show CDR1 as SGHRS and CDR2 as YFSETQ. CDR3 size: 14 residues. The CDR3 bases are TGCGCCAGCAGCCCTCCGACTAGCCAAGAGACCCAGTACTTC. Translated, it gives CASSPPTSQETQYF.

The J gene is TRBJ1-4, the V gene TRBV18, with a tentative D call TRBD1 (6 bases). The ends were cut back, 5 bases at V and 7 bases at J, with 17 bases in the middle. Germline V gene data show CDR1 as KGHSH and CDR2 as LQKENI. The CDR3 consists of 15 residues. For the CDR3, the DNA is TGTGCCAGCTCATCAGGGGAGGGCAATCGTGAAAAACTGTTTTTT. Its translation is CASSSGEGNREKLFF.

This chain connects TRBV29-1 to TRBJ2-1; 8 bases line up with TRBD2. Per the germline V gene, CDR1 is SQVTM and CDR2 is ANQGSEA. V shed 7 bases, J shed 6 bases, and the junction held 11 bases outside the gene matches. The CDR3 contains 14 residues. CDR3 coding DNA: TGCAGCGCTGGAGGGGGACTAGGGGCCAATGAGCAGTTCTTC. Its translation: CSAGGGLGANEQFF.

This sequence joins TRBV9 and TRBJ2-3, with D tentatively TRBD1 (5 bases). Germline CDR1 is SGDLS and CDR2 is YYNGEE. Trimming shortened V by 0 bases and J by 0 bases, and 11 bases separated the two germline ends. This CDR3 comprises 16 residues. DNA for the CDR3: TGTGCCAGCAGCGTAGAAAGGGGCCATAGCACAGATACGCAGTATTTT. Translated: CASSVERGHSTDTQYF.

This chain joins TRBV7-9 and TRBJ2-3; 13 positions match TRBD2. Germline CDR1 is SEHNR and CDR2 is FQNEAQ (reference sequence). The CDR3 totals 16 residues. The junction had 5 bases not matched to a gene; V was cut back by 5 bases and J by 3 bases. In DNA, the CDR3 is TGTGCCAGCAGCCCCGGACTAGCGGGAGCGACAGATACGCAGTATTTT. Its protein is CASSPGLAGATDTQYF. Looking up the rest from reference TRBV7-9 and TRBJ2-3 gives the full variable domain: DTGVSQNPRHKITKRGQNVTFRCDPISEHNRLYWYRQTLGQGPEFLTYFQNEAQLEKSRLLSDRFSAERPKGSFSTLEIQRTEQGDSAMYLCASSPGLAGATDTQYFGPGTRLTVL.

The chain carries TRBV5-6 and TRBJ2-1; no reliable D call. The V end lost 5 bases, the J end lost 0 bases, and 12 bases lay between the germline ends. This CDR3 has 15 residues. Germline values: CDR1 SGHDT, CDR2 YYEEEE. The DNA for the CDR3 is TGTGCCAGCAGGCTACTGGCGGACTCCTACAATGAGCAGTTCTTC. This sequence encodes CASRLLADSYNEQFF.

V usage is TRBV10-1 and J usage is TRBJ1-3; no firm D call. Germline loops: CDR1 WNHNN, CDR2 SYGVQD (reference sequence). The V gene lost 3 bases and the J gene lost 0 bases, with 3 bases spanning the gap. The CDR3 consists of 13 residues. The CDR3 coding sequence is TGCGCCAGCAGTGACAACTCTGGAAACACCATATATTTT. Its translation: CASSDNSGNTIYF.

This sequence joins TRBV11-2 and TRBJ1-2; D is possibly TRBD1 (6 bases). With 2 bases removed from V and 7 bases from J, the gap between germline ends came to 14 bases. CDR3 length: 14 amino acids. Germline V gene data show CDR1 as SGHAT and CDR2 as FQNNGV. The CDR3 coding sequence is TGTGCCAGCAGCTTACAGCAGGGGTTTTCTGGCTACACCTTC. Amino acid sequence: CASSLQQGFSGYTF.

The chain links TRBV7-9 to TRBJ1-1; TRBD1 matches 7 bases. J gave up 6 bases and V 1 base, and 5 bases lay outside the gene matches. CDR1 and CDR2 from the germline V gene are SEHNR and FQNEAQ (reference sequence). This CDR3 has 14 residues. CDR3 amino acids: CASSLGGQAAEAFF. CDR3 DNA sequence: TGTGCCAGCAGCTTAGGAGGACAGGCGGCTGAAGCTTTCTTT.

This chain uses TRBV5-4 with TRBJ1-2; 7 bases map to TRBD1. Trimming took 0 bases from V and 4 from J; bases not matched to a gene: 0. The CDR3 covers 13 residues. Per germline, CDR1 SGHNT and CDR2 YYREEE (reference sequence). The CDR3 loop is CASSLDRGYGYTF. The CDR3, as DNA: TGTGCCAGCAGCTTGGACAGGGGCTATGGCTACACCTTC. Complete variable domain (other parts from reference TRBV5-4 and TRBJ1-2): ETGVTQSPTHLIKTRGQQVTLRCSSQSGHNTVSWYQQALGQGPQFIFQYYREEENGRGNFPPRFSGLQFPNYSSELNVNALELDDSALYLCASSLDRGYGYTFGSGTRLTVV.

This clone was seen a handful of times. The chain carries TRBV19 and TRBJ1-2; 7 bases map to TRBD1. Looked up from germline, CDR1 is LNHDA and CDR2 is SQIVND (reference sequence). The CDR3 extends over 15 amino acids. V gave up 5 bases and J gave up 4 bases; unmatched junction bases: 10. The CDR3, as DNA: TGTGCCAGTAGTCCACTAACAGGGGCGGCCTATGGCTACACCTTC. Translating it yields CASSPLTGAAYGYTF. The full variable domain, rest sourced from reference TRBV19 and TRBJ1-2, is DGGITQSPKYLFRKEGQNVTLSCEQNLNHDAMYWYRQDPGQGLRLIYYSQIVNDFQKGDIAEGYSVSREKKESFPLTVTSAQKNPTAFYLCASSPLTGAAYGYTFGSGTRLTVV.

The chain employs TRBV2 and TRBJ2-7, with no clear D. Germline CDR1 and CDR2: SNHLY and FYNNEI. Trimming took 7 bases from V and 2 from J, leaving 12 bases between them. The CDR3 extends over 13 amino acids. CDR3: CASTDAETYEQYF. In DNA, the CDR3 is TGTGCCAGCACTGACGCGGAGACCTACGAGCAGTACTTC.

CDR3 loop: CASRSFPGETYEQYF. In nucleotides, the CDR3 is TGTGCCAGCCGAAGCTTCCCAGGGGAGACCTACGAGCAGTACTTC. The V gene is TRBV6-1, the J gene TRBJ2-7; D is possibly TRBD1 (6 bases). The CDR3 totals 15 residues. Germline V gives CDR1 MNHNS, CDR2 SASEGT. Deletions cut 8 bases from V and 2 bases from J, with 19 bases between.

This clone was detected only once. The V gene is TRBV5-3, the J gene TRBJ1-2; 7 nucleotides agree with TRBD1. TRBV5-3 counts as an open reading frame of uncertain function. Germline trimming cut 3 bases from V and 5 bases from J; bases unmatched to any gene: 4. The CDR3 length is 13 residues. The CDR3 sequence: CARSYGQVYGYTF. The CDR3, as DNA: TGTGCCAGAAGCTACGGACAGGTTTATGGCTACACCTTC.

The gene calls are TRBV7-9 and TRBJ1-2; a possible D gene is TRBD1 (6 bases). The CDR3 is 15 residues long. Trimming removed 5 bases at V and 4 bases at J, with 17 bases between. In germline, CDR1 is SEHNR, CDR2 FQNEAQ (reference sequence). The CDR3 spells CASSPEGGLGYGYTF. CDR3 nucleotide sequence: TGTGCCAGCAGCCCAGAGGGGGGACTTGGCTATGGCTACACCTTC.

The chain joins TRBV11-2 to TRBJ2-5; tentative D call: TRBD2 (5 bases). V lost 0 bases and J 2 bases, leaving 19 bases between the germline ends. Germline V gene sequence: CDR1 SGHAT, CDR2 FQNNGV. The CDR3 totals 18 residues. This CDR3 is CASSLDFMAWESQETQYF. CDR3 nucleotides: TGTGCCAGCAGCTTAGATTTTATGGCGTGGGAGAGTCAAGAGACCCAGTACTTC.

The sample holds one count of this clone. The chain joins TRBV6-6 to TRBJ2-2, with no clear D. CDR1 MNHNY and CDR2 SVGAGI come from the germline V gene (reference sequence). V was shortened by 4 bases and J by 3 bases, with 6 bases between the two germline ends. CDR3 length equals 13 residues. The CDR3 DNA reads as TGTGCCAGCAGTTCCCGGGACACCGGGGAGCTGTTTTTT. Translating gives CASSSRDTGELFF.